These 13 T cell receptor beta chains originate from one sample sequenced in a study of neurological immune-mediated disorders. One entry per CDR3 protein, called by TCRdb with MiXCR from the 5' RACE reads. The sample contains 65,000 to 80,000 distinct CDR3 sequences, roughly 18% of which appear only once. The source material was PBMCs. The receptors here all came from a woman aged 40 to 55 in good health.

This clonotype came up many times. V and J are TRBV15 and TRBJ1-2, with D maybe TRBD1 (5 bases). Germline V gives CDR1 LNHNV, CDR2 YYDKDF (reference sequence). V shed 1 base and J shed 3 bases, with 15 bases lying between them. This CDR3 region has 16 residues. CDR3 residues: CATSRGGAGSDYGYTF. The CDR3 coding sequence is TGTGCCACCAGCAGAGGTGGGGCAGGCTCGGACTATGGCTACACCTTC.

This clonotype showed up many times. The gene calls are TRBV18 and TRBJ1-1; D ambiguous. This CDR3 has 12 amino acids. Per germline, CDR1 KGHSH and CDR2 LQKENI. V was clipped by 4 bases and J by 2 bases, with 5 bases between them. In DNA, the CDR3 is TGTGCCAGCTCACTGCCTAACACTGAAGCTTTCTTT. This gives the protein CASSLPNTEAFF.

This clonotype was observed at least ten times. The rearrangement links TRBV9 to TRBJ2-5; perhaps D is TRBD1 or TRBD2 (6 bases each). CDR3 size: 13 residues. Germline assignment: CDR1 SGDLS and CDR2 YYNGEE. Trimming left V 3 bases short and J 3 bases short, with 9 bases between. DNA of the CDR3: TGTGCCAGCAGCGGGGGGGCTGAAGAGACCCAGTACTTC. It specifies CASSGGAEETQYF.

This clonotype was seen ten or more times. The gene calls are TRBV7-2 and TRBJ1-1, with D tentatively TRBD1 (5 bases). Trimming left V 5 bases short and J 6 bases short, with 16 bases between. The CDR3 has 14 residues. Germline V gene sequence: CDR1 SGHTA, CDR2 FQGNSA. The CDR3 here is CASSRDSLGAEAFF. CDR3 DNA: TGTGCCAGCAGCCGAGACAGCCTGGGGGCTGAAGCTTTCTTT. Based on the CDR3 plus reference TRBV7-2 and TRBJ1-1, the full variable domain is GAGVSQSPSNKVTEKGKDVELRCDPISGHTALYWYRQSLGQGLEFLIYFQGNSAPDKSGLPSDRFSAERTGGSVSTLTIQRTQQEDSAVYLCASSRDSLGAEAFFGQGTRLTVV.

This clonotype showed up many times. V and J are TRBV7-2 and TRBJ2-1; TRBD2 is a possible D gene (5 bases). V was trimmed by 7 bases and J by 5 bases, leaving 12 bases between them. Germline V gene lookup returns CDR1 SGHTA and CDR2 FQGNSA. This CDR3 region has 13 residues. CDR3 bases: TGTGCCAGCAACTTCAACGGGGACAATGAGCAGTTCTTC. It is translated as CASNFNGDNEQFF. The entire variable domain, with the rest obtained from reference TRBV7-2 and TRBJ2-1, is as follows: GAGVSQSPSNKVTEKGKDVELRCDPISGHTALYWYRQSLGQGLEFLIYFQGNSAPDKSGLPSDRFSAERTGGSVSTLTIQRTQQEDSAVYLCASNFNGDNEQFFGPGTRLTVL.

This clonotype was seen repeatedly, ten times or more. This chain connects TRBV11-2 to TRBJ2-7; no firm D call. Germline V gene sequence: CDR1 SGHAT, CDR2 FQNNGV. With 3 bases removed from V and 1 base from J, the gap between germline ends came to 16 bases. The CDR3 loop spans 16 amino acids. This CDR3 is CASSFRSGEPSYEQYF. The CDR3, as DNA: TGTGCCAGCAGCTTTCGGTCGGGTGAACCTTCCTACGAGCAGTACTTC.

There are many counts of this clonotype. V usage is TRBV7-2 and J usage is TRBJ2-3; 10 nucleotides match TRBD2. Germline V gene lookup returns CDR1 SGHTA and CDR2 FQGNSA. This CDR3 contains 17 residues. With V trimmed by 3 bases and J by 8 bases, 14 bases remained unmatched. CDR3 region: CASSFSGSAGGRRTQYF. The CDR3 nucleotides read TGTGCCAGCAGCTTTTCTGGGTCAGCGGGGGGGCGCCGTACGCAGTATTTT. Drawing the rest from reference TRBV7-2 and TRBJ2-3, the complete variable domain is GAGVSQSPSNKVTEKGKDVELRCDPISGHTALYWYRQSLGQGLEFLIYFQGNSAPDKSGLPSDRFSAERTGGSVSTLTIQRTQQEDSAVYLCASSFSGSAGGRRTQYFGPGTRLTVL.

The sample holds many counts of this clonotype. The rearrangement uses TRBV6-5 and TRBJ2-7; D ambiguous. The germline V gene has CDR1 MNHEY and CDR2 SVGAGI. CDR3 length: 13 residues. Trimming took 5 bases from V and 6 from J, leaving 14 bases between them. CDR3 region: CASSPSQQREQYF. CDR3 bases: TGTGCCAGCAGTCCTTCTCAACAGCGCGAGCAGTACTTC.

This clonotype was seen ten or more times. The V call is TRBV6-1, the J call TRBJ2-4; D might be TRBD1 or TRBD2, each matching 5 bases. Germline CDR1 reads MNHNS; CDR2 reads SASEGT. The CDR3 runs 14 residues. V gave up 3 bases and J gave up 8 bases, with 14 bases separating them. The CDR3 is CASSDRDPRDIQYF. DNA for the CDR3: TGTGCCAGCAGTGACCGGGACCCCAGGGACATTCAGTACTTC.

This clonotype was observed many times. The rearrangement links TRBV6-5 to TRBJ2-3; D is possibly TRBD1 or TRBD2 (7 bases each). Trimming cost V 7 bases and J 9 bases, with 11 bases left between them. Looked up from germline, CDR1 is MNHEY and CDR2 is SVGAGI. The CDR3 covers 11 residues. The CDR3 nucleotides are TGTGCCAGCATTCAGGGGGGGACGCAGTATTTT. Residues: CASIQGGTQYF.

This clonotype has ten or more counts. The rearrangement joins TRBV7-8 to TRBJ1-2; tentatively, D is TRBD1 (5 bases). V was shortened by 1 base and J by 2 bases, with 8 bases between the two germline ends. CDR3 length equals 14 residues. CDR1 and CDR2 from the germline V gene are SGHVS and FQNEAQ. The CDR3 coding sequence is TGTGCCAGCAGCTTAGTCGGGGGGAACTATGGCTACACCTTC. Translated: CASSLVGGNYGYTF.

The sample holds many counts of this clonotype. V is TRBV27 and J is TRBJ1-4; D is possibly TRBD1 (5 bases). This CDR3 region has 15 residues. V lost 5 bases and J 7 bases, leaving 17 bases between the germline ends. Germline V gives CDR1 MNHEY, CDR2 SMNVEV (reference sequence). The CDR3 DNA reads TGTGCCAGCAGTGATGGAAAGGGAGGGGTTGAAAAACTGTTTTTT. Amino acid sequence: CASSDGKGGVEKLFF. Full variable domain (outside the CDR3, taken from reference TRBV27 and TRBJ1-4): EAQVTQNPRYLITVTGKKLTVTCSQNMNHEYMSWYRQDPGLGLRQIYYSMNVEVTDKGDVPEGYKVSRKEKRNFPLILESPSPNQTSLYFCASSDGKGGVEKLFFGSGTQLSVL.

This clonotype appeared many times. This chain joins TRBV9 and TRBJ1-4; 7 bases fit TRBD1. V lost 4 bases to trimming and J lost 1 base; unmatched junction nucleotides: 4. Germline V lookup: CDR1 SGDLS, CDR2 YYNGEE. CDR3 length: 15 amino acids. The chain's CDR3 is CASSPRDRTNEKLFF. The CDR3 DNA follows: TGTGCCAGCAGCCCCCGGGACAGAACTAATGAAAAACTGTTTTTT.